These T cell receptor beta chains were read from a single sample in a study of OX40 agonist ivuxolimab in advanced cancers. Method: immunoSEQ multiplex PCR; TCRdb's copy keeps in-frame clones and lacks some. The sample lists around 37,000 clones, 83% occurring once. The input for sequencing was CD4+ or CD8+ T cells sorted from blood, taken in a trial of the OX40 agonist ivuxolimab. All receptors derive from an adult with an advanced solid tumor such as melanoma, head and neck, liver or kidney cancer. Each CDR3 is given with its conserved first and last residue. Fields, in order: J gene, V gene, D gene, clone size, CDR3 DNA, CDR3 protein. A D gene is named only where the DNA matches it firmly. Clone size appears in some rows only: once, few, many, or a class for an expanded clone.

TRBJ2-7	TRBV4-1	NA	NA	TGCGCCAGCAGCCAAGGTTTAGTCATTTCTGGCGAGCAGTACTTC	CASSQGLVISGEQYF
TRBJ2-7	TRBV5-6	TRBD1	NA	TGTGCCAGCAGCCTCGAGGGACAGGCCTCCTACGAGCAGTACTTC	CASSLEGQASYEQYF
TRBJ1-5	TRBV6-4	NA	NA	TGTGCCAGCAGTGACTGGGGTCGCAATCAGCCCCAGCATTTT	CASSDWGRNQPQHF
TRBJ1-1	TRBV7-3	NA	NA	TGTGCCAGCAGCCTGAACCCAGGGGTGAACACTGAAGCTTTCTTT	CASSLNPGVNTEAFF
TRBJ1-3	TRBV6-5	NA	NA	TGTGCCAGCAGTCCTAGGGGCCTCGGTGGAAACACCATATATTTT	CASSPRGLGGNTIYF
TRBJ2-1	TRBV5-1	TRBD2	NA	TGCGCCAGCAGCTTGGGACTAGCGGCTAACTACAATGAGCAGTTCTTC	CASSLGLAANYNEQFF
TRBJ1-3	TRBV19	NA	few	TGTGCCAGTAGATCCCCGACAGACTCTGGAAACACCATATATTTT	CASRSPTDSGNTIYF
TRBJ1-4	TRBV5-8	NA	NA	TGTGCCAGCAACCACCGGGACAAGCATGAAAAACTGTTTTTT	CASNHRDKHEKLFF
TRBJ2-1	TRBV6-4	TRBD2	NA	TGTGCCAGCAGTTTACTAGCGGGAGAAATGAATGAGCAGTTCTTC	CASSLLAGEMNEQFF
TRBJ2-3	TRBV11-2	NA	NA	TGTGCCAGCAGCTTCGGTCCAACTAGCACAGATACGCAGTATTTT	CASSFGPTSTDTQYF
TRBJ2-1	TRBV19	NA	NA	TGTGCCAGTAGTGCGAACCTAGGGGACGACGTGTACAATGAGCAGTTCTTC	CASSANLGDDVYNEQFF
TRBJ2-1	TRBV19	TRBD2	NA	TGTGCCAGTAGCATACTAGCGGGGGCCGAAATAGTCCCGTTCTTC	CASSILAGAEIVPFF
TRBJ2-5	TRBV11-2	TRBD1	NA	TGTGCCAGCAACCTCACCGGGACAGCCGAACAAGAGACCCAGTACTTC	CASNLTGTAEQETQYF
TRBJ2-7	TRBV9	TRBD2	NA	TGTGCCAGCAGCGTAGTTGCGGGGGGGAACCACGAGCAGTACTTC	CASSVVAGGNHEQYF
TRBJ2-3	TRBV7-2	NA	NA	TGTGCCAGCAGCTACACAGATACGCAGTATTTT	CASSYTDTQYF
TRBJ2-2	TRBV28	NA	NA	TGTGCCAGCAGATCCCCTCCTATGGCTGGTCCTAGCGGGGAGCTGTTTTTT	CASRSPPMAGPSGELFF
TRBJ2-7	TRBV19	NA	NA	TGTGCCAGTAGTATAAGGGGCCCCGAGCTCCTCGATTCCTACGAGCAGTACTTC	CASSIRGPELLDSYEQYF
TRBJ1-6	TRBV9	NA	NA	TGTGCCAGCAGCCCCTGGGACTTTAATTCACCCCTCCACTTT	CASSPWDFNSPLHF
TRBJ2-5	TRBV5-4	TRBD2	NA	TGTGCCAGCAGCTTTGGACTAGGGGCAACGGAGACCCAGTACTTC	CASSFGLGATETQYF
TRBJ2-7	TRBV27	NA	NA	TGTGCCAGCAGTCCTACAACTTGGCCCGTGCAGTACTTC	CASSPTTWPVQYF
TRBJ2-7	TRBV4-2	NA	once	TGTGCCAGCAGCCAAGAGAGTTTCTACGAGCAGTACTTC	CASSQESFYEQYF
TRBJ2-3	TRBV27	NA	NA	TGTGCCAGCAGTTTTGGCAGGAACACAGATACGCAGTATTTT	CASSFGRNTDTQYF
TRBJ2-1	TRBV19	TRBD2	NA	TGTGCCAGTAGATTGACTAGCGGGGACGATTTCTACAATGAGCAGTTCTTC	CASRLTSGDDFYNEQFF
TRBJ2-6	TRBV4-3	NA	few	TGCGCCAGCAGCCAAGATCGATGGGGCTATGGGGCCAACGTCCTGACTTTC	CASSQDRWGYGANVLTF
TRBJ1-3	TRBV9	NA	NA	TGTGCCAGCAGCGCCGGAATGACAAGGGTCTCTGGAAACACCATATATTTT	CASSAGMTRVSGNTIYF
TRBJ1-1	TRBV19	NA	NA	TGTGCCAGTAGCCCAGGCGGGGGCACTGAAGCTTTCTTT	CASSPGGGTEAFF
TRBJ1-2	TRBV27	NA	NA	TGTGCCAGCAGGGGGTTCCACTATGGCTACACCTTC	CASRGFHYGYTF